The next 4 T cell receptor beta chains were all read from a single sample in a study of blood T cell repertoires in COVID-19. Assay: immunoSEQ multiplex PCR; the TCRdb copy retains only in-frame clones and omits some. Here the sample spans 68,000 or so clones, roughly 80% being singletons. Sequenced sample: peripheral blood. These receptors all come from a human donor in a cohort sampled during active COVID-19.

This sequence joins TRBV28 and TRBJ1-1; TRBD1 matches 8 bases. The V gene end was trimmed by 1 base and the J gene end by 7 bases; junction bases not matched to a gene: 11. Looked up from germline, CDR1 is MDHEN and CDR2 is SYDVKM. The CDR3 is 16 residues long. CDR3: CASSLSGQGRGGEAFF. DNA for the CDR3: TGTGCCAGCAGTTTATCAGGACAGGGTAGAGGGGGTGAAGCTTTCTTT.

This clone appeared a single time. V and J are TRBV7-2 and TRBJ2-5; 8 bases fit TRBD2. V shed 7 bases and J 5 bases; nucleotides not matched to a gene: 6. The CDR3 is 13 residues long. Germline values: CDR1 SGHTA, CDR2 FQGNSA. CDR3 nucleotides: TGTGCCAGCATAACGCGGGGGGCCGAGACCCAGTACTTC. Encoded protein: CASITRGAETQYF.

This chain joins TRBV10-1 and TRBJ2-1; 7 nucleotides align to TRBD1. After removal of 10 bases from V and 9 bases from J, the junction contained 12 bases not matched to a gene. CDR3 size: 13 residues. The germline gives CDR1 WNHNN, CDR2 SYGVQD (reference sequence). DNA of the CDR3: TGCGCCACCCGGCAAGGGGGCGGAGGTGAGCAGTTCTTC. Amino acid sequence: CATRQGGGGEQFF.

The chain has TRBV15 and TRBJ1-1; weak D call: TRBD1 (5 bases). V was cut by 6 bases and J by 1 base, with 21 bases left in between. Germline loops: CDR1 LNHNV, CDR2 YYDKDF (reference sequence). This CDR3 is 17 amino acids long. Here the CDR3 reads CATSGRWGGEPNTEAFF. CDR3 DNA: TGTGCCACCAGTGGACGGTGGGGGGGGGAGCCGAACACTGAAGCTTTCTTT.